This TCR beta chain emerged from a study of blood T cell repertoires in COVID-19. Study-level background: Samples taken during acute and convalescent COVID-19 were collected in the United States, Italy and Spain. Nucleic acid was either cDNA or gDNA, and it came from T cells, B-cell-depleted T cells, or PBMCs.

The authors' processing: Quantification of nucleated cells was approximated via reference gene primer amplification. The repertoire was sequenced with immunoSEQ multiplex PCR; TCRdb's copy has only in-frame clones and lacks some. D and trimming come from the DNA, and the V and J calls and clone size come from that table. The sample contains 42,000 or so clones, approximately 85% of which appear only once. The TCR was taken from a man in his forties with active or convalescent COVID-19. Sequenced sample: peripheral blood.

CDR3 nucleotide sequence: TGTGCCATCAGCGGCCGGGGAGGAATGGGGAATCAGCCCCAGCATTTT. It yields the protein CAISGRGGMGNQPQHF. This chain connects TRBV10-3 to TRBJ1-5; unclear D gene. V lost 6 bases and J lost 4, with 19 bases in between. Germline V lookup: CDR1 ENHRY, CDR2 SYGVKD. The CDR3 contains 16 residues.